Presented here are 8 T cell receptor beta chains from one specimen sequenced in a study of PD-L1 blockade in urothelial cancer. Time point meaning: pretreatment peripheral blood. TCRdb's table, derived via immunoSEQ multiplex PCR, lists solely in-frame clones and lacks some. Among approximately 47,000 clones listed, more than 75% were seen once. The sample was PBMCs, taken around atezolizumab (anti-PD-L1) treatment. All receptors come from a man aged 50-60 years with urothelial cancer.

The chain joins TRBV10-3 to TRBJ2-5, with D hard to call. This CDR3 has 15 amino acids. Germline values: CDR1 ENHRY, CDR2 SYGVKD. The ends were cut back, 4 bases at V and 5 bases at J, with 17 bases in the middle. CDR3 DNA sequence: TGTGCCATCAGTGTAGCTATGGGTCCCTTGGAGACCCAGTACTTC. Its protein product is CAISVAMGPLETQYF.

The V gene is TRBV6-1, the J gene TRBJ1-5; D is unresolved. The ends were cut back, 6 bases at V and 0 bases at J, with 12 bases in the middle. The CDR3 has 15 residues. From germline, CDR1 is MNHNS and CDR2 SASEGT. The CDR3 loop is CASRALGYSNQPQHF. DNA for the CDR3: TGTGCCAGCAGGGCCCTCGGGTATAGCAATCAGCCCCAGCATTTT.

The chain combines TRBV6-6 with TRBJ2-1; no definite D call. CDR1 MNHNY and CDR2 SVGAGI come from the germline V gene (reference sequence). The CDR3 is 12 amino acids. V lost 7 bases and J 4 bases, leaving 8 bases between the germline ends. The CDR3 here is CASKTVYNEQFF. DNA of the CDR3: TGTGCCAGCAAAACAGTGTACAATGAGCAGTTCTTC.

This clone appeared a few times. The DNA of the CDR3 is TGTGCCAGTAGTATACACAGGAACACTGAAGCTTTCTTT. Amino acids: CASSIHRNTEAFF. The genes are TRBV19 and TRBJ1-1; D is unresolved. Trimming cost V 2 bases and J 1 base, with 5 bases left between them. In germline, CDR1 is LNHDA, CDR2 SQIVND (reference sequence). CDR3 length: 13 residues.

CDR3 protein: CASSGKTGGSSQYSNQPQHF. The CDR3 DNA sequence: TGTGCCAGCAGTGGAAAGACAGGGGGCTCATCTCAATATAGCAATCAGCCCCAGCATTTT. The chain has TRBV6-1 and TRBJ1-5, with 10 bases matching TRBD1. The germline V gene has CDR1 MNHNS and CDR2 SASEGT. Germline trimming cut 4 bases from V and 0 bases from J; bases unmatched to any gene: 15. The CDR3 runs to 20 residues.

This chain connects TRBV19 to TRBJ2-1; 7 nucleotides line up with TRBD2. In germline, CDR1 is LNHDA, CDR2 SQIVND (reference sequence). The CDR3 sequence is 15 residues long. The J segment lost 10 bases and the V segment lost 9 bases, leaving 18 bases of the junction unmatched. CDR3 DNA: TGTGCCAGCAAAGGGGAGGGGTCTAGAGTGTTGGAGCAGTTCTTC. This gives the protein CASKGEGSRVLEQFF. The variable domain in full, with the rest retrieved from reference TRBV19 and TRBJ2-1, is DGGITQSPKYLFRKEGQNVTLSCEQNLNHDAMYWYRQDPGQGLRLIYYSQIVNDFQKGDIAEGYSVSREKKESFPLTVTSAQKNPTAFYLCASKGEGSRVLEQFFGPGTRLTVL.

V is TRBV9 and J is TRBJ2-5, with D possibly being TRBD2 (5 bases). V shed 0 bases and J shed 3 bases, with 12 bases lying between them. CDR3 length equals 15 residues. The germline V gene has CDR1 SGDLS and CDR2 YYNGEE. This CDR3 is CASSVVSEGKETQYF. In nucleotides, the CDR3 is TGTGCCAGCAGCGTAGTTAGCGAAGGGAAAGAGACCCAGTACTTC.

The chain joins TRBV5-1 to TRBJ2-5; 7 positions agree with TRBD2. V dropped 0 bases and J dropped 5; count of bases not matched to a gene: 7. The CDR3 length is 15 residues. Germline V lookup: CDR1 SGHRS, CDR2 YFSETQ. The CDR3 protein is CASSLGTSDPETQYF. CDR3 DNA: TGCGCCAGCAGCTTGGGAACTAGCGATCCGGAGACCCAGTACTTC.